This entry lists 6 T cell receptor beta chains sequenced from one sample in a study of OX40 agonist ivuxolimab in advanced cancers. TCRdb's table, derived via immunoSEQ multiplex PCR, lists solely in-frame clones and lacks some. The sample has 90,000 to 120,000 clones; approximately 90% are singletons. The starting material was CD4+ or CD8+ T cells sorted from blood, obtained in a trial of the OX40 agonist ivuxolimab. These receptor sequences come from an adult with an advanced solid tumor such as melanoma, head and neck, liver or kidney cancer.

The chain links TRBV6-1 to TRBJ1-5, with a possible D match to TRBD1 (6 bases). Germline V CDR1 and CDR2: MNHNS, SASEGT. The V end was cut by 6 bases, the J end by 4 bases, with 16 bases between. The CDR3 extends over 15 amino acids. CDR3 region: CASSNPDSSNQPQHF. In DNA, the CDR3 is TGTGCCAGCAGCAACCCGGACAGCTCAAATCAGCCCCAGCATTTT.

In its sample, this clone was seen once. The chain combines TRBV6-1 with TRBJ2-5; 15 bases line up with TRBD2. With 1 base clipped from V and 6 bases from J, the junction kept 6 bases outside the gene matches. The CDR3 has 17 amino acids. CDR1 is MNHNS and CDR2 is SASEGT in the germline V gene. The DNA of the CDR3 is TGTGCCAGCAGTGAAGATGGACTAGCGGGGGGGCTGAAGACCCAGTACTTC. The encoded protein is CASSEDGLAGGLKTQYF.

The chain combines TRBV18 with TRBJ2-2; TRBD2 matches 10 bases. CDR3 length equals 15 residues. The V gene's germline CDR1 is KGHSH and CDR2 LQKENI. The J segment lost 5 bases and the V segment lost 3 bases, leaving 3 bases of the junction unmatched. Written as DNA, the CDR3 is TGTGCCAGCTCACCCCTACTAGCGGGAACCGGGGAGCTGTTTTTT. Translation gives CASSPLLAGTGELFF.

The chain couples TRBV11-3 to TRBJ1-4, with D tentatively TRBD1 (5 bases). The germline V and J ends were trimmed by 2 bases and 5 bases, with 9 bases remaining between them. In germline, CDR1 is SGHNT, CDR2 YENEEA. The CDR3 has 14 amino acids. The CDR3 sequence: CASSLQGSNEKLFF. The CDR3 DNA follows: TGTGCCAGCAGCTTACAGGGATCAAATGAAAAACTGTTTTTT.

The genes are TRBV7-9 and TRBJ2-7; D gene ambiguous. Between the trimmed V and J ends, which lost 5 bases and 0 bases, there was a span of 5 bases. This CDR3 spans 12 amino acids. Germline CDR1 is SEHNR and CDR2 is FQNEAQ (reference sequence). The CDR3 DNA reads TGTGCCAGCAGCGATAGCTCCTACGAGCAGTACTTC. Protein: CASSDSSYEQYF.

The chain has TRBV15 and TRBJ2-5; 11 bases are shared with TRBD2. Trimming took 4 bases from V and 1 from J; bases not matched to a gene: 5. This CDR3 is 16 amino acids long. Germline V lookup: CDR1 LNHNV, CDR2 YYDKDF (reference sequence). The CDR3 here is CATSTGTSGSQETQYF. CDR3 nucleotide sequence: TGTGCCACCAGCACTGGGACTAGCGGTAGCCAAGAGACCCAGTACTTC.